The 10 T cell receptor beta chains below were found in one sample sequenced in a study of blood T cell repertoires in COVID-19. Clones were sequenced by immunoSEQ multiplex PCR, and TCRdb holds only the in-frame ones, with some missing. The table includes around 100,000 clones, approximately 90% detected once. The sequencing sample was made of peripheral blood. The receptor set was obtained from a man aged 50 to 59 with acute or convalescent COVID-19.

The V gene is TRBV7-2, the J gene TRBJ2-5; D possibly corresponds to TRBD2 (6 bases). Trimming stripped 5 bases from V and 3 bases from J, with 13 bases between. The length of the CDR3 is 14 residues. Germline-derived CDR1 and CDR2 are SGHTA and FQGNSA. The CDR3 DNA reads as TGTGCCAGCAGCCCAGGACTATTCGAAGAGACCCAGTACTTC. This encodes CASSPGLFEETQYF. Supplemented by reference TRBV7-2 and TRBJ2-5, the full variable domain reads GAGVSQSPSNKVTEKGKDVELRCDPISGHTALYWYRQSLGQGLEFLIYFQGNSAPDKSGLPSDRFSAERTGGSVSTLTIQRTQQEDSAVYLCASSPGLFEETQYFGPGTRLLVL.

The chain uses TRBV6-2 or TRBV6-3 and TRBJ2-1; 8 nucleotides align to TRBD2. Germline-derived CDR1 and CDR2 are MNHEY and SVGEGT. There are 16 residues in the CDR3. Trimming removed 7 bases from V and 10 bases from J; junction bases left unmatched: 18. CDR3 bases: TGTGCCAGCACCCCTCCCCCGGGACTAGAGGATTACGAGCAGTTCTTC. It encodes CASTPPPGLEDYEQFF.

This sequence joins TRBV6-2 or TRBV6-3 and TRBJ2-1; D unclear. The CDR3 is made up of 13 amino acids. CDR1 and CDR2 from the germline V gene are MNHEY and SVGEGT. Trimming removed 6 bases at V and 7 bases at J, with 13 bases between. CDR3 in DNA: TGTGCCAGCAGCCCCCGCGGTGAGAATGAGCAGTTCTTC. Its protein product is CASSPRGENEQFF.

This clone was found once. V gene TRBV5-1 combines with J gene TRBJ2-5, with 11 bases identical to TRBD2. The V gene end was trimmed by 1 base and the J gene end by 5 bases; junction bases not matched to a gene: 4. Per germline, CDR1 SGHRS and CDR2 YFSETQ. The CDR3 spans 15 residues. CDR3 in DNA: TGCGCCAGCAGCTTGACTAGCGGGAGACAGGAGACCCAGTACTTC. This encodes CASSLTSGRQETQYF.

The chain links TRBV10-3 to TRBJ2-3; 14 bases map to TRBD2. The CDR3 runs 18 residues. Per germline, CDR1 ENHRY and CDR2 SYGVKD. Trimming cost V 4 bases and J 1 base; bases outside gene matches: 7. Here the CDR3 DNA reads TGTGCCATCAGTGGCCGGCGACTAGCGGGAGGGGGCACAGATACGCAGTATTTT. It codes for CAISGRRLAGGGTDTQYF.

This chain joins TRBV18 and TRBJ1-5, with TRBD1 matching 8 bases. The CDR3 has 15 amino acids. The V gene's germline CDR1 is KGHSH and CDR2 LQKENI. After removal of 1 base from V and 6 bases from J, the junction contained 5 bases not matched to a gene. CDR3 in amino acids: CASSPQDRGIQPQHF. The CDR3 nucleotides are TGTGCCAGCTCACCACAAGACAGGGGAATTCAGCCCCAGCATTTT.

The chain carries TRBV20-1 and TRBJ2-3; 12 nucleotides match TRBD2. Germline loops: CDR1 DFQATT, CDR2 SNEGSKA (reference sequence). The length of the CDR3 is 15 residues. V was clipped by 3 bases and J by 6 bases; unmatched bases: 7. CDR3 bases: TGCAGTGCTAGTCGACTAGCGGGAGTCGTGGATACGCAGTATTTT. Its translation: CSASRLAGVVDTQYF.

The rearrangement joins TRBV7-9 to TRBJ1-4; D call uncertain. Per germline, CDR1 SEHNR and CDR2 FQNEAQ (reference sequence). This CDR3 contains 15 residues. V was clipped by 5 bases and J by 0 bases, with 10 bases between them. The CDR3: CASSAQSATNEKLFF. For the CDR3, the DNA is TGTGCCAGCAGCGCACAGAGTGCAACTAATGAAAAACTGTTTTTT.

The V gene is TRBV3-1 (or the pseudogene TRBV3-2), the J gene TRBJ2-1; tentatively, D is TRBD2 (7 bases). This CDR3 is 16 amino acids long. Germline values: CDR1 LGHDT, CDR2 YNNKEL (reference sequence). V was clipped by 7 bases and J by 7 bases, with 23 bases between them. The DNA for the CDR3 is TGTGCCAGCACTACACGAGGGGGGGCCCCTGGGAATGAGCAGTTCTTC. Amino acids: CASTTRGGAPGNEQFF.

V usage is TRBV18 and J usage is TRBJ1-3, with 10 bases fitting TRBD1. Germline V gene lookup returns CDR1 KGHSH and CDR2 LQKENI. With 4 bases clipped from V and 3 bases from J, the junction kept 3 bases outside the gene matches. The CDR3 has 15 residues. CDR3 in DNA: TGTGCCAGCTCACGACAGGGGGCGAATGGAAACACCATATATTTT. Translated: CASSRQGANGNTIYF.